What follows is one T cell receptor (beta chain) and its context. Its antigen is currently unknown. The PCR was carried out with 60 Vbeta primers and 13 Jbeta primers. This table comes from immunoSEQ multiplex PCR, and its TCRdb copy is limited to in-frame clones, with some not included. The sample carries roughly 200,000 clones, 75% to 85% recorded once. The CDR3 covers 15 residues. The germline V gene has CDR1 WSHSY and CDR2 SAAADI. V gave up 3 bases and J gave up 6 bases, with 15 bases separating them. This record comes from a study of cytomegalovirus exposure and HLA in healthy donors. Study-wide results and limits: Earlier findings revealed that most TCR beta V segments proved productive either about 87% or about 30% of the time. In a later analysis, HLA-associated TCR beta chains were more clonally expanded than equally common others. Researchers reported in a later analysis that a missense DCLRE1C variant was tied to TCR beta V- and J-gene trimming.

The clonotype originates from a girl under 18 in good health and CMV-seropositive. The chain combines TRBV10-2 with TRBJ2-1, with D possibly matching TRBD2 (7 bases). Sequencing input: PBMCs. The CDR3 reads CASSDSGGLFNEQFF. The CDR3 DNA reads TGCGCCAGCAGTGACTCGGGGGGCCTATTCAATGAGCAGTTCTTC.